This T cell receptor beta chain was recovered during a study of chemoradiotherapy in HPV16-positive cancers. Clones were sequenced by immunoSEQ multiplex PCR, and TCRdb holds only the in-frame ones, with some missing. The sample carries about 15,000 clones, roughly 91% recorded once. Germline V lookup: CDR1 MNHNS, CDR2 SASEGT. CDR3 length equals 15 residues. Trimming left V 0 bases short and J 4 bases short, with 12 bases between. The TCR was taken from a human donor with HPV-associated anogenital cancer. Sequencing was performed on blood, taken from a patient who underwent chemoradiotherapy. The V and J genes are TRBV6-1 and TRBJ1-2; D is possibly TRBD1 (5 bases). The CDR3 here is CASSEAMWGPYGYTF. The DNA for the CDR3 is TGTGCCAGCAGTGAAGCGATGTGGGGCCCCTATGGCTACACCTTC.